The 29 T cell receptor beta chains below all came from one sample that was sequenced in a study of blood T cells in healthy people across ages. Primers used in a second PCR of about 6 to 11 cycles were a sample-barcoded 5' primer and a J-beta primer mix. TCRdb re-called the 5' RACE reads with MiXCR, one entry per CDR3 protein. Of just over 800,000 distinct CDR3 sequences listed, 60% to 80% were seen once; the top ten hold 25% to 35%. The sample was blood. These receptors all come from a man aged 30 to 39 in good health.

This clonotype was recorded many times. The V call is TRBV18, the J call TRBJ2-5; no clear D. The ends were cut back, 2 bases at V and 5 bases at J, with 9 bases in the middle. Germline V gene data show CDR1 as KGHSH and CDR2 as LQKENI. This CDR3 is built from 13 residues. CDR3 residues: CASSPGIRETQYF. DNA of the CDR3: TGTGCCAGCTCACCAGGGATTAGGGAGACCCAGTACTTC.

This chain joins TRBV15 and TRBJ2-3; TRBD1 or TRBD2 may be the D gene (5 bases each). Per the germline V gene, CDR1 is LNHNV and CDR2 is YYDKDF (reference sequence). This CDR3 region has 15 residues. Trimming shortened V by 4 bases and J by 2 bases, and 13 bases separated the two germline ends. CDR3 nucleotide sequence: TGTGCCACCAGCATGGGACGGCCAATCACAGATACGCAGTATTTT. Translated, it gives CATSMGRPITDTQYF.

The chain combines TRBV4-3 with TRBJ2-4; D is possibly TRBD1 (6 bases). Matching the DNA end better, TRBJ2-5 makes the J call doubtful. Germline loops: CDR1 LGHNA, CDR2 YSLEER. This CDR3 contains 16 residues. The chain's CDR3 is CASSHLQGTTVETQYF. In DNA form, the CDR3 reads TGCGCCAGCAGCCATCTACAAGGGACAACGGTGGAGACCCAGTACTTC.

The chain combines TRBV7-2 with TRBJ2-5; D remains ambiguous. V was clipped by 6 bases and J by 0 bases, with 11 bases between them. Per the germline V gene, CDR1 is SGHTA and CDR2 is FQGNSA. This CDR3 is built from 14 residues. CDR3 in DNA: TGTGCCAGCAGACCGACGGAATACCAAGAGACCCAGTACTTC. As protein: CASRPTEYQETQYF.

Here the CDR3 DNA reads TGCAGTGCCCACGGTGGACAGCAAGAGACCCAGTACTTC. Protein product: CSAHGGQQETQYF. This sequence joins TRBV20-1 and TRBJ2-5; possibly TRBD1 for D (6 bases). The CDR3 sequence is 13 residues long. The V end lost 6 bases, the J end lost 2 bases, and 13 bases lay between the germline ends. Looked up from germline, CDR1 is DFQATT and CDR2 is SNEGSKA (reference sequence).

This clonotype has just a few counts. This chain joins TRBV10-3 and TRBJ1-1; no clear D. There are 13 residues in the CDR3. V was shortened by 10 bases and J by 3 bases, with 15 bases between the two germline ends. Germline V lookup: CDR1 ENHRY, CDR2 SYGVKD. CDR3 nucleotide sequence: TGTGCCACCCGAAGGCCTACGGACACTGAAGCTTTCTTT. It yields the protein CATRRPTDTEAFF.

This chain joins TRBV15 and TRBJ2-5; D is unclear. This CDR3 has 14 amino acids. The germline V and J ends were trimmed by 0 bases and 4 bases, with 9 bases remaining between them. Germline CDR1 is LNHNV and CDR2 is YYDKDF (reference sequence). The CDR3: CATSRDTRGETQYF. Written as DNA, the CDR3 is TGTGCCACCAGCAGAGATACCAGAGGAGAGACCCAGTACTTC.

This clonotype has more than one count but fewer than ten. The J gene is TRBJ2-1, the V gene TRBV7-6; 10 bases fit TRBD1. This CDR3 is built from 14 residues. Germline V gene sequence: CDR1 SGHVS, CDR2 FNYEAQ. J gave up 9 bases and V 7 bases, and 9 bases lay outside the gene matches. The CDR3 here is CASTARDRGGEQFF. CDR3 sequence (DNA): TGTGCCAGCACCGCCCGGGACAGGGGTGGTGAGCAGTTCTTC.

The rearrangement links TRBV10-3 to TRBJ2-1; D may be TRBD1 (6 bases). The length of the CDR3 is 15 residues. The germline CDR1 and CDR2 sequences are ENHRY and SYGVKD. Trimming took 2 bases from V and 0 from J, leaving 8 bases between them. The CDR3 sequence is CAISEEGGSYNEQFF. The CDR3 DNA sequence: TGTGCCATCAGTGAGGAAGGGGGCTCCTACAATGAGCAGTTCTTC.

The gene calls are TRBV6-1 and TRBJ1-5; D unclear. V was clipped by 1 base and J by 9 bases, with 16 bases between them. Germline V CDR1 and CDR2: MNHNS, SASEGT. There are 15 residues in the CDR3. The CDR3 region is CASSEGNSWGSPQHF. The CDR3 region has the DNA TGTGCCAGCAGTGAAGGGAACTCCTGGGGATCGCCCCAGCATTTT.

The CDR3 loop is CASKTGGADTQYF. In nucleotides, the CDR3 is TGTGCCAGCAAAACAGGGGGTGCAGATACGCAGTATTTT. V is TRBV6-2 or TRBV6-3 and J is TRBJ2-3, with 8 bases lining up with TRBD1. V lost 7 bases to trimming and J lost 4 bases; unmatched junction nucleotides: 4. The CDR3 is 13 residues long. Germline CDR1 MNHEY, CDR2 SVGEGT.

Notes on this clonotype: At one end, the junction sequence differs from germline, possibly due to a read error. The J gene is TRBJ2-3, the V gene TRBV10-2; the match to TRBD1 covers 7 bases. Germline assignment: CDR1 WSHSY and CDR2 SAAADI. This CDR3 contains 14 residues. Written as DNA, the CDR3 is TGCGCCGGCAGTGAGAGGCCAGGGGGAGATACGCAGTATTTT. Amino acid sequence: CAGSERPGGDTQYF.

The CDR3 bases are TGTGCCAGCAGTTTAGCGCCTAGCGGACAAGAGACCCAGTACTTC. It is translated as CASSLAPSGQETQYF. The chain joins TRBV12-3 or TRBV12-4 to TRBJ2-5; TRBD2 matches 7 bases. The CDR3 contains 15 residues. V was clipped by 0 bases and J by 2 bases; unmatched bases: 3.

The chain carries TRBV20-1 and TRBJ2-7; 7 bases agree with TRBD1. Trimming removed 3 bases from V and 3 bases from J; junction bases left unmatched: 11. The length of the CDR3 is 15 residues. Germline V gene sequence: CDR1 DFQATT, CDR2 SNEGSKA (reference sequence). The CDR3 sequence: CSASSLGQNFYEQYF. The CDR3 nucleotides are TGCAGTGCTAGCTCTTTGGGACAGAATTTCTACGAGCAGTACTTC.

This clonotype turned up a few times. V and J are TRBV20-1 and TRBJ1-2; no definite D call. This CDR3 region has 12 residues. V shed 6 bases and J shed 3 bases, with 11 bases lying between them. CDR1 and CDR2 (germline): DFQATT, SNEGSKA (reference sequence). The CDR3 loop reads CSAHDGHYGYTF. CDR3 nucleotide sequence: TGCAGTGCCCACGACGGTCACTATGGCTACACCTTC.

The rearrangement links TRBV4-3 to TRBJ2-7, with 10 bases identical to TRBD1. V was pared by 1 base and J by 4 bases, with 4 bases of the junction left unmatched. Germline CDR1 reads LGHNA; CDR2 reads YSLEER. The CDR3 spans 15 residues. CDR3 in amino acids: CASSQGTGGRYEQYF. CDR3 nucleotide sequence: TGCGCCAGCAGCCAAGGGACAGGGGGTCGGTACGAGCAGTACTTC.

This clonotype was picked up a small number of times. This chain joins TRBV20-1 and TRBJ1-5; D might be TRBD1 (5 bases). V shed 6 bases and J shed 5 bases, with 20 bases lying between them. This CDR3 contains 15 residues. Germline CDR1 DFQATT, CDR2 SNEGSKA (reference sequence). This CDR3 reads CSAKAGEGVYQPQHF. DNA of the CDR3: TGCAGTGCCAAGGCTGGGGAAGGGGTCTATCAGCCCCAGCATTTT.

The chain has TRBV7-3 and TRBJ2-5; D might be TRBD2 (5 bases). The end of the DNA fits TRBJ2-7 better, so the J call may be wrong. The CDR3 extends over 16 amino acids. Germline CDR1 is SGHTA and CDR2 is FQGTGA. The CDR3 loop reads CASSLSGPAAGGEQYF. DNA of the CDR3: TGTGCCAGCAGCTTATCCGGTCCGGCGGCGGGTGGCGAGCAGTACTTC.

As for this clonotype: A much larger clonotype is one base distant, so this may be a read error. This chain uses TRBV4-2 with TRBJ2-7, with D possibly matching TRBD2 (6 bases). The J call is uncertain, as TRBJ2-5 better fits the DNA end. CDR3 size: 17 residues. CDR1 is LGHNA and CDR2 is YNFKEQ in the germline V gene. The CDR3 sequence: CATSQDLSAGGEETQYF. CDR3 in DNA: TGTGCCACCAGCCAAGATCTATCCGCAGGAGGGGAAGAGACCCAGTACTTC.

The genes are TRBV6-4 and TRBJ2-1, with TRBD2 identical over 12 bases. The germline V gene has CDR1 MRHNA and CDR2 SNTAGT. Unmatched junction bases numbered 7, after V lost 5 bases and J lost 2 bases. This CDR3 has 17 residues. CDR3 nucleotide sequence: TGTGCCAGCAGTCGGACTAGCGGGGTGTTTCCCTACAATGAGCAGTTCTTC. It specifies CASSRTSGVFPYNEQFF.

This chain links TRBV29-1 with TRBJ2-1; D tentatively fits TRBD1 or TRBD2 (7 bases each). Germline CDR1 is SQVTM and CDR2 is ANQGSEA. This CDR3 is 15 amino acids long. The V and J ends lost 6 bases and 4 bases respectively, with 19 bases between them. The CDR3 region is CSVPWEGAVYNEQFF. For the CDR3, the DNA is TGCAGCGTCCCCTGGGAGGGGGCGGTTTACAATGAGCAGTTCTTC.

This clonotype was observed a handful of times. V usage is TRBV4-3 and J usage is TRBJ2-7; D ambiguous. The CDR3 length is 14 residues. V lost 1 base and J 2 bases, leaving 9 bases between the germline ends. CDR1 LGHNA and CDR2 YSLEER come from the germline V gene. This CDR3 reads CASSQGQVTYEQYF. CDR3 sequence (DNA): TGCGCCAGCAGCCAAGGGCAGGTTACCTACGAGCAGTACTTC.

The chain joins TRBV7-9 to TRBJ2-1; D may be TRBD2 (6 bases). The CDR3 totals 16 residues. Germline V gene data show CDR1 as SEHNR and CDR2 as FQNEAQ (reference sequence). V was shortened by 3 bases and J by 3 bases, with 15 bases between the two germline ends. The CDR3, as DNA: TGTGCCAGCAGCTTGGTTCGCGGGGTTTACTACAATGAGCAGTTCTTC. Translating gives CASSLVRGVYYNEQFF.

This clonotype has more than one count but fewer than ten. The chain couples TRBV10-3 to TRBJ1-2; D might be TRBD1 (5 bases). The length of the CDR3 is 12 residues. Germline V gene data show CDR1 as ENHRY and CDR2 as SYGVKD. The germline V and J ends were trimmed by 6 bases and 12 bases, with 17 bases remaining between them. Here the CDR3 DNA reads TGTGCCATCAGCCGGGACTCCCTCACCCACACCTTC. Amino acid sequence: CAISRDSLTHTF.

This clonotype occurred once. V and J are TRBV4-3 and TRBJ2-1, with D unresolved. TRBJ2-7 matches the DNA end more closely, so the J call is doubtful. This CDR3 region has 15 residues. Germline assignment: CDR1 LGHNA and CDR2 YSLEER. The DNA of the CDR3 is TGCGCCAGCAGCCAAGGACTGAGCTCCTACAATGAGCAGTACTTC. Residues: CASSQGLSSYNEQYF.

The rearrangement links TRBV28 to TRBJ2-1; no reliable D call. In germline, CDR1 is MDHEN, CDR2 SYDVKM. The CDR3 covers 13 residues. V was cut by 6 bases and J by 5 bases, with 11 bases left in between. CDR3: CASSRSANNEQFF. CDR3 in DNA: TGTGCCAGCAGCCGCTCGGCCAACAATGAGCAGTTCTTC.

The chain is built from TRBV30 and TRBJ2-3; D is undetermined. The CDR3 loop spans 15 amino acids. V shed 0 bases and J shed 4 bases, with 14 bases lying between them. CDR1 and CDR2 (germline): GTSNPN, SVGIG (reference sequence). The CDR3 reads CAWSVRFLGADTQYF. In DNA, the CDR3 is TGTGCCTGGAGTGTACGGTTTCTAGGTGCAGATACGCAGTATTTT.

This chain links TRBV5-1 with TRBJ2-1; 15 nucleotides line up with TRBD2. V lost 0 bases, J lost 5 bases, and 3 bases stayed unmatched. In germline, CDR1 is SGHRS, CDR2 YFSETQ. The CDR3 totals 17 residues. The CDR3 loop is CASSLGTSGGADNEQFF. CDR3 DNA: TGCGCCAGCAGCTTGGGGACTAGCGGGGGGGCCGACAATGAGCAGTTCTTC.

CDR3 sequence: CASSPRLSGELFF. In DNA form, the CDR3 reads TGTGCCAGCAGCCCCCGGCTGTCCGGGGAGCTGTTTTTT. J is TRBJ2-2 and V is TRBV7-3; D is unclear. Germline V CDR1 and CDR2: SGHTA, FQGTGA. This CDR3 spans 13 amino acids. The V and J ends lost 5 bases and 6 bases respectively, with 10 bases between them.